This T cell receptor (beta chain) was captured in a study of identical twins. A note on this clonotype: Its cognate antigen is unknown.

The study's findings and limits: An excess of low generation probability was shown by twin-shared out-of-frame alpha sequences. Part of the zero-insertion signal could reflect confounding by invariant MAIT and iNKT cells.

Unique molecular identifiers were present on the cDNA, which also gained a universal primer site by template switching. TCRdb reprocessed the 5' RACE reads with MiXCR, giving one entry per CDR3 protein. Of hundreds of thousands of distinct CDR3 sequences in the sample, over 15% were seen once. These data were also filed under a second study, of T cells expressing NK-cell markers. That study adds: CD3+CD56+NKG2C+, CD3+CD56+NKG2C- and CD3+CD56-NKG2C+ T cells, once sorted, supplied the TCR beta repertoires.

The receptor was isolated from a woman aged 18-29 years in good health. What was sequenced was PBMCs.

The CDR3 reads CSARVEFGTLPAETQYF. DNA for the CDR3: TGCAGTGCTAGAGTTGAGTTTGGGACACTCCCGGCGGAGACCCAGTACTTC. The J gene is TRBJ2-5, the V gene TRBV20-1; a possible D gene is TRBD1 (6 bases). The CDR3 runs 17 residues. V lost 1 base and J 5 bases, leaving 23 bases between the germline ends. Per the germline V gene, CDR1 is DFQATT and CDR2 is SNEGSKA (reference sequence).